One sample yielded the 27 T cell receptor beta chains listed below, sequenced in a study of radiotherapy plus CTLA-4 blockade in lung cancer. Assay: immunoSEQ multiplex PCR; the TCRdb copy retains only in-frame clones and omits some. The data show some 64,000 clones, approximately 76% seen once. The sequencing here drew on peripheral blood, taken from a patient treated with radiotherapy plus ipilimumab. All receptors come from a human donor with non-small cell lung cancer whose response to radiotherapy plus ipilimumab could not be evaluated. Some clones in this sample may be carry-over from other donors' samples.

This clone was seen a handful of times. The chain recombines TRBV7-8 with TRBJ1-5; D not certain. There are 15 residues in the CDR3. The V and J ends lost 0 bases and 4 bases respectively, with 10 bases between them. From germline, CDR1 is SGHVS and CDR2 FQNEAQ. The CDR3 here is CASSLAGSPNQPQHF. The CDR3 DNA sequence: TGTGCCAGCAGCTTAGCAGGGAGCCCGAATCAGCCCCAGCATTTT.

The chain has TRBV5-6 and TRBJ2-5; 10 bases are shared with TRBD1. V was pared by 4 bases and J by 2 bases, with 8 bases of the junction left unmatched. Germline lookup yields CDR1 SGHDT and CDR2 YYEEEE. CDR3 length: 16 amino acids. The CDR3 bases are TGTGCCAGCAGCCGATTGGGGGACAGGGGACAAGAGACCCAGTACTTC. Translated, it gives CASSRLGDRGQETQYF.

The chain carries TRBV6-5 and TRBJ1-1; 8 bases agree with TRBD1. V dropped 5 bases and J dropped 5; count of bases not matched to a gene: 7. In germline, CDR1 is MNHEY, CDR2 SVGAGI. CDR3 size: 14 residues. CDR3 in amino acids: CASSGGQGVTEAFF. CDR3 nucleotide sequence: TGTGCCAGCAGTGGAGGACAGGGTGTGACTGAAGCTTTCTTT.

In the case of this clone: The DNA is left out, because the CDR3 cannot be placed on it with certainty; the CDR3 is given as TCRdb lists it. The chain links TRBV28 to TRBJ1-6; TRBD1 is the table's D call and was not checked against the DNA. CDR1 is MDHEN and CDR2 is SYDVKM in the germline V gene. The CDR3 extends over 14 residues, inclusive of both ends. The CDR3 sequence: CASSLVGTGAFVHF.

This clone turned up a few times. The genes are TRBV6-5 and TRBJ1-1; 9 nucleotides line up with TRBD1. There are 13 residues in the CDR3. Germline V lookup: CDR1 MNHEY, CDR2 SVGAGI. Germline trimming cut 7 bases from V and 8 bases from J; bases unmatched to any gene: 8. CDR3 sequence reads: CASTSTGGGEAFF. CDR3 sequence (DNA): TGTGCCAGCACCTCGACAGGGGGAGGGGAAGCTTTCTTT.

This clone was seen a handful of times. This sequence joins TRBV19 and TRBJ1-2, with D maybe TRBD1 (5 bases). There are 12 residues in the CDR3. Germline assignment: CDR1 LNHDA and CDR2 SQIVND (reference sequence). Trimming cost V 4 bases and J 8 bases, with 11 bases left between them. The CDR3 here is CASSTGGEGYTF. CDR3 bases: TGTGCCAGTAGTACCGGGGGGGAAGGCTACACCTTC.

The chain uses TRBV6-5 and TRBJ2-7; the match to TRBD1 covers 11 bases. The J segment lost 3 bases and the V segment lost 1 base, leaving 5 bases of the junction unmatched. There are 16 residues in the CDR3. Germline CDR1 MNHEY, CDR2 SVGAGI. The CDR3 loop reads CASSYFGTGGGYEQYF. CDR3 DNA sequence: TGTGCCAGCAGTTACTTCGGGACAGGGGGGGGCTACGAGCAGTACTTC.

V and J are TRBV19 and TRBJ2-5, with TRBD2 matching 11 bases. Matching the DNA end better, TRBJ2-7 makes the J call doubtful. Germline CDR1 is LNHDA and CDR2 is SQIVND (reference sequence). The CDR3 spans 15 residues. Here the CDR3 DNA reads TGTGCCAGTAGTCCCCAGACTAGCGGGGCCTACGAGCAGTACTTC. It specifies CASSPQTSGAYEQYF.

This rearrangement joins TRBV19 to TRBJ1-2; D remains ambiguous. Trimming took off 1 base at V and 6 bases at J, with 15 bases between the two ends. The CDR3 covers 15 residues. Per the germline V gene, CDR1 is LNHDA and CDR2 is SQIVND (reference sequence). The CDR3 DNA is TGTGCCAGTAGTATAGGGAGAAGCGGGATTAATGGCTACACCTTC. Amino acids: CASSIGRSGINGYTF.

The rearrangement joins TRBV9 to TRBJ2-3; 10 bases match TRBD2. The CDR3 extends over 17 amino acids. The germline gives CDR1 SGDLS, CDR2 YYNGEE. Losses at the gene ends were 0 bases for V and 0 bases for J; bases not matched to a gene: 4. The CDR3 nucleotides read TGTGCCAGCAGCGTAGAGGGACTAGCGCCGAGCACAGATACGCAGTATTTT. Its translation: CASSVEGLAPSTDTQYF.

The sample holds one count of this clone. The chain combines TRBV4-3 with TRBJ2-6; D gene unclear. The CDR3 spans 16 residues. Trimming removed 1 base from V and 4 bases from J, with 11 bases in between. Germline CDR1 and CDR2: LGHNA and YSLEER. The CDR3 here is CASSQALPPGANVLTF. CDR3 coding DNA: TGCGCCAGCAGCCAAGCACTTCCCCCGGGGGCCAACGTCCTGACTTTC.

The chain couples TRBV7-3 to TRBJ2-2, with TRBD1 matching over 7 bases. Germline assignment: CDR1 SGHTA and CDR2 FQGTGA. The CDR3 consists of 15 residues. V lost 6 bases to trimming and J lost 2 bases; unmatched junction nucleotides: 6. For the CDR3, the DNA is TGTGCCAGCAGTCCTGACAGGGTTAACACCGGGGAGCTGTTTTTT. It yields the protein CASSPDRVNTGELFF.

The CDR3 sequence: CASSLERQTQYF. CDR3 DNA sequence: TGCGCCAGCAGCTTGGAGAGGCAGACCCAGTACTTC. The rearrangement links TRBV5-1 to TRBJ2-5, with no clear D. V shed 0 bases and J shed 6 bases, with 6 bases lying between them. CDR1 is SGHRS, CDR2 YFSETQ, per germline. The CDR3 runs to 12 residues. Full variable domain (remainder filled in from reference TRBV5-1 and TRBJ2-5): KAGVTQTPRYLIKTRGQQVTLSCSPISGHRSVSWYQQTPGQGLQFLFEYFSETQRNKGNFPGRFSGRQFSNSRSEMNVSTLELGDSALYLCASSLERQTQYFGPGTRLLVL.

The chain links TRBV18 to TRBJ2-7, with TRBD1 matching over 7 bases. The CDR3 length is 12 residues. Germline CDR1 and CDR2: KGHSH and LQKENI. With V trimmed by 3 bases and J by 5 bases, 1 base remained unmatched. This chain's CDR3 is CASSPTGNEQYF. The CDR3 DNA reads TGTGCCAGCTCACCGACAGGGAACGAGCAGTACTTC.

This clone was observed a handful of times. The V gene is TRBV4-1, the J gene TRBJ1-2, with D unresolved. Trimming removed 0 bases at V and 6 bases at J, with 14 bases between. The CDR3 runs 15 residues. Germline V gene sequence: CDR1 MGHRA, CDR2 YSYEKL. This chain's CDR3 is CASSQDLSALHGYTF. The CDR3 coding sequence is TGCGCCAGCAGCCAAGATCTCAGCGCTCTTCATGGCTACACCTTC.

V and J are TRBV7-3 and TRBJ2-7; 9 nucleotides agree with TRBD1. The CDR3 spans 13 residues. The V gene end was trimmed by 4 bases and the J gene end by 5 bases; junction bases not matched to a gene: 3. CDR1 and CDR2 from the germline V gene are SGHTA and FQGTGA. In DNA form, the CDR3 reads TGTGCCAGCAGCTCGGGACAGGGTCACGAGCAGTACTTC. Amino acid sequence: CASSSGQGHEQYF. The complete variable domain, with remaining parts taken from reference TRBV7-3 and TRBJ2-7, reads GAGVSQTPSNKVTEKGKYVELRCDPISGHTALYWYRQSLGQGPEFLIYFQGTGAADDSGLPNDRFFAVRPEGSVSTLKIQRTERGDSAVYLCASSSGQGHEQYFGPGTRLTVT.

The rearrangement uses TRBV20-1 and TRBJ1-1; D unclear. The length of the CDR3 is 11 residues. Between the trimmed V and J ends, which lost 4 bases and 3 bases, there was a span of 6 bases. Per the germline V gene, CDR1 is DFQATT and CDR2 is SNEGSKA (reference sequence). DNA for the CDR3: TGCAGTGCTAAGAGGGACACTGAAGCTTTCTTT. Translating it yields CSAKRDTEAFF.

The chain employs TRBV28 and TRBJ2-7; 13 positions agree with TRBD2. CDR3 length: 15 amino acids. The V gene end was trimmed by 3 bases and the J gene end by 6 bases; junction bases not matched to a gene: 5. Looked up from germline, CDR1 is MDHEN and CDR2 is SYDVKM. Here the CDR3 reads CASSFTSGGALEQYF. In DNA, the CDR3 is TGTGCCAGCAGTTTTACTAGCGGGGGGGCCCTCGAGCAGTACTTC.

The V and J genes are TRBV28 and TRBJ2-2; 7 bases line up with TRBD1. The CDR3 loop spans 16 amino acids. V lost 6 bases, J lost 0 bases, and 7 bases stayed unmatched. CDR1 and CDR2 from the germline V gene are MDHEN and SYDVKM. The CDR3 reads CASSPGQFANTGELFF. CDR3 in DNA: TGTGCCAGCAGCCCGGGACAGTTCGCGAACACCGGGGAGCTGTTTTTT.

The V gene is TRBV5-4, the J gene TRBJ2-7, with 9 nucleotides matching TRBD1. The ends lost 5 bases at V and 5 bases at J; junction bases unmatched: 5. The CDR3 contains 13 residues. CDR1 and CDR2 from the germline V gene are SGHNT and YYREEE (reference sequence). The CDR3 region has the DNA TGTGCCAGCAGTTGGGACAGGGAGGACGAGCAGTACTTC. Translating gives CASSWDREDEQYF. The variable domain in full, completed from reference TRBV5-4 and TRBJ2-7, reads ETGVTQSPTHLIKTRGQQVTLRCSSQSGHNTVSWYQQALGQGPQFIFQYYREEENGRGNFPPRFSGLQFPNYSSELNVNALELDDSALYLCASSWDREDEQYFGPGTRLTVT.

About this clone: A junction boundary mismatches the germline segment, possibly from a read error. Different DNA sequences within this sample yield the same CDR3. V and J are TRBV4-1 and TRBJ1-6; TRBD1 matches 9 bases. Germline V lookup: CDR1 MGHRA, CDR2 YSYEKL. The CDR3 totals 18 residues. The DNA of the CDR3 is TGCGCCAGCAGCCAAGAGAGGGGGACAGGGTCGAATAATTCCCCCCTCCACTTT. It translates to CASSQERGTGSNNSPLHF.

The rearrangement links TRBV7-3 to TRBJ1-1; TRBD1 might be the D (5 bases). Trimming cost V 2 bases and J 3 bases, with 7 bases left between them. CDR3 length: 13 amino acids. In germline, CDR1 is SGHTA, CDR2 FQGTGA. CDR3 loop: CASSLDSYTEAFF. For the CDR3, the DNA is TGTGCCAGCAGCTTAGACAGCTACACTGAAGCTTTCTTT. The full variable domain, rest sourced from reference TRBV7-3 and TRBJ1-1, is GAGVSQTPSNKVTEKGKYVELRCDPISGHTALYWYRQSLGQGPEFLIYFQGTGAADDSGLPNDRFFAVRPEGSVSTLKIQRTERGDSAVYLCASSLDSYTEAFFGQGTRLTVV.

The V gene is TRBV4-3, the J gene TRBJ2-7, with D tentatively TRBD2 (7 bases). Germline loops: CDR1 LGHNA, CDR2 YSLEER. This CDR3 has 13 amino acids. Trimming shortened V by 4 bases and J by 5 bases, and 12 bases separated the two germline ends. The CDR3 bases are TGCGCCAGCAGCCGCCAAGGGGGGGACGAGCAGTACTTC. This translates into CASSRQGGDEQYF.

This clone has a handful of counts. The chain couples TRBV27 to TRBJ2-1; 9 bases are shared with TRBD2. Germline V lookup: CDR1 MNHEY, CDR2 SMNVEV (reference sequence). V was pared by 0 bases and J by 2 bases, with 5 bases of the junction left unmatched. This CDR3 comprises 17 residues. The CDR3 region is CASSLSGGGGAYNEQFF. The CDR3 DNA reads TGTGCCAGCAGTTTATCGGGGGGCGGGGGGGCCTACAATGAGCAGTTCTTC.

The chain recombines TRBV28 with TRBJ1-1; no definite D call. V lost 1 base, J lost 7 bases, and 10 bases lay in between. There are 13 residues in the CDR3. The V gene's germline CDR1 is MDHEN and CDR2 SYDVKM. The CDR3 sequence is CASSLSQEGEAFF. The CDR3 nucleotides read TGTGCCAGCAGTTTATCGCAGGAAGGTGAAGCTTTCTTT.

The chain is built from TRBV6-5 and TRBJ1-1; no clear D. From germline, CDR1 is MNHEY and CDR2 SVGAGI. The length of the CDR3 is 13 residues. V was clipped by 2 bases and J by 5 bases, with 9 bases between them. CDR3 loop: CASSYPGLTEAFF. The CDR3 coding sequence is TGTGCCAGCAGTTACCCAGGTTTGACTGAAGCTTTCTTT.

The chain has TRBV5-1 and TRBJ2-7, with D unresolved. Per germline, CDR1 SGHRS and CDR2 YFSETQ. Trimming left V 0 bases short and J 2 bases short, with 9 bases between. CDR3 length equals 14 residues. The CDR3 reads CASSLDALPYEQYF. In DNA, the CDR3 is TGCGCCAGCAGCTTGGATGCGCTCCCCTACGAGCAGTACTTC.